A selection of T cell receptor beta chains follows, all from one sample in a study of blood T cell repertoires in COVID-19. TCRdb's copy holds only in-frame clones and misses some; the assay was immunoSEQ multiplex PCR. The table records about 190,000 clones, roughly 86% of them present only once. The sample comprised PBMCs or T cells enriched from blood (not recorded which). These receptor sequences come from a woman in her thirties or forties in a cohort exposed to, infected with or recovered from COVID-19 (not recorded which). Each CDR3 is given with its conserved first and last residue. The order of the fields is J gene, D gene, V gene, clone size, CDR3 protein, CDR3 DNA. The D gene is left open where the match is weak. The size field is filled for only some rows; it gives once, few, many or a size class.

>TRBJ1-6|NA|TRBV12-3/TRBV12-4|NA
CACSSYNSPLHF
TGTGCTTGCAGCTCCTATAATTCACCCCTCCACTTT
>TRBJ1-2|TRBD1|TRBV10-2|NA
CASKPGQGPNYGYTF
TGCGCCAGCAAACCCGGACAGGGGCCTAACTATGGCTACACCTTC
>TRBJ2-7|NA|TRBV7-8|few
CASSLAATPYEQYF
TGTGCCAGCAGCTTAGCAGCGACCCCCTACGAGCAGTACTTC
>TRBJ2-5|TRBD2|TRBV4-1|NA
CASSHPRTSSDETQYF
TGCGCCAGCAGCCATCCCCGGACTAGCTCTGATGAGACCCAGTACTTC
>TRBJ2-1|NA|TRBV6-5|NA
CASSGGQTGYEQFF
TGTGCCAGCAGCGGCGGCCAGACGGGGTATGAGCAGTTCTTC
>TRBJ1-5|NA|TRBV19|NA
CASRYSNQPQHF
TGTGCCAGTCGGTATAGCAATCAGCCCCAGCATTTT
>TRBJ1-2|NA|TRBV9|few
CASSASQDNYGYTF
TGTGCCAGCAGCGCTTCACAGGATAACTATGGCTACACCTTC
>TRBJ2-7|NA|TRBV19|NA
CASSTNHEQYF
TGTGCCAGTAGTACTAATCACGAGCAGTACTTC
>TRBJ1-2|TRBD1|TRBV6-5|NA
CASSYHRGNGYTF
TGTGCCAGCAGTTACCACAGGGGAAATGGCTACACCTTC
>TRBJ2-1|TRBD2|TRBV6-2/TRBV6-3|NA
CASSGGRRERNEQFF
TGTGCCAGCAGCGGCGGTCGGCGGGAGAGGAATGAGCAGTTCTTC
>TRBJ1-5|NA|TRBV7-8|NA
CASSSRVAGFSNQPQHF
TGTGCCAGCAGCTCGCGAGTGGCAGGTTTCAGCAATCAGCCCCAGCATTTT
>TRBJ1-2|TRBD1|TRBV5-1|NA
CASSLRQGAQFGYTF
TGCGCCAGCAGCTTGAGACAGGGGGCTCAGTTTGGCTACACCTTC
>TRBJ2-7|TRBD1|TRBV5-1|NA
CASSAPGQGYEQYF
TGCGCCAGCAGCGCTCCGGGACAGGGCTACGAGCAGTACTTC
>TRBJ1-3|TRBD1|TRBV6-5|NA
CATRTGGWGGNTIYF
TGTGCCACCAGGACAGGCGGTTGGGGTGGAAACACCATATATTTT
>TRBJ2-3|TRBD2|TRBV11-2|once
CASSLDPREGQYF
TGTGCCAGCAGCTTAGATCCGCGGGAGGGTCAGTATTTT
>TRBJ2-2|NA|TRBV7-9|few
CASSISPLTAPNTGELFF
TGTGCCAGCAGCATTAGCCCCTTGACAGCCCCGAACACCGGGGAGCTGTTTTTT
>TRBJ1-5|NA|TRBV11-2|NA
CASSPTGNQPQHF
TGTGCCAGCAGCCCCACAGGGAATCAGCCCCAGCATTTT
>TRBJ1-2|NA|TRBV7-9|NA
CASIWITGDEGYTF
TGTGCCAGCATTTGGATAACAGGAGACGAAGGCTACACCTTC